Each of the 24 T cell receptor beta chains below was sequenced from the same sample in a study of blood T cell repertoires in COVID-19. The repertoire was sequenced with immunoSEQ multiplex PCR; TCRdb's copy has only in-frame clones and lacks some. The sample holds some 29,000 clones, less than 90% seen once. What was sequenced was peripheral blood. These TCRs come from a man older than 75 with active COVID-19.

This clone appeared once. The chain combines TRBV2 with TRBJ1-2, with D maybe TRBD1 (6 bases). V was trimmed by 6 bases and J by 4 bases, leaving 15 bases between them. The CDR3 is 14 amino acids. In germline, CDR1 is SNHLY, CDR2 FYNNEI. CDR3 residues: CASSLDSSTYGYTF. The CDR3 region has the DNA TGTGCCAGCAGCTTGGACAGCTCTACCTATGGCTACACCTTC.

On this clone: The germline gene is not matched at one end of the junction; a read error may be the cause. This rearrangement joins TRBV7-7 to TRBJ1-5; 7 bases agree with TRBD1. The CDR3 totals 16 residues. Per the germline V gene, CDR1 is SSHAT and CDR2 is FNYEAQ (reference sequence). CDR3 nucleotides: TGTGCTAGCAGCCCTATCGACAGGGATGGCAATCAGCCCCAGCATTTT. Amino acid sequence: CASSPIDRDGNQPQHF.

This sequence joins TRBV5-1 and TRBJ2-2, with D hard to call. The V end lost 0 bases, the J end lost 7 bases, and 13 bases lay between the germline ends. Germline V gene sequence: CDR1 SGHRS, CDR2 YFSETQ. The CDR3 covers 15 residues. CDR3 DNA: TGCGCCAGCAGCTTGGTAGCAGATACCCGCGGGGAGCTGTTTTTT. It specifies CASSLVADTRGELFF.

The chain uses TRBV5-1 and TRBJ2-1; a possible D gene is TRBD2 (5 bases). V was shortened by 2 bases and J by 5 bases, with 14 bases between the two germline ends. CDR3 size: 15 residues. Germline lookup yields CDR1 SGHRS and CDR2 YFSETQ. The CDR3, as DNA: TGCGCCAGCAGCTTAATGGGAGTCGGCAACAATGAGCAGTTCTTC. It yields the protein CASSLMGVGNNEQFF.

This clone is a singleton in its sample. The chain carries TRBV7-6 and TRBJ1-1; 8 bases are shared with TRBD1. V shed 3 bases, J shed 1 base, and the junction held 4 bases outside the gene matches. The CDR3 has 15 amino acids. Germline V CDR1 and CDR2: SGHVS, FNYEAQ. Written as DNA, the CDR3 is TGTGCCAGCAGCTTGGCTACAGGGGGGAACACTGAAGCTTTCTTT. Amino acid sequence: CASSLATGGNTEAFF.

This chain uses TRBV12-5 with TRBJ2-2, with D perhaps TRBD1 (5 bases). Trimming removed 3 bases at V and 7 bases at J, with 9 bases between. There are 13 residues in the CDR3. The germline V gene has CDR1 LGHNT and CDR2 FRNRAP. The CDR3 protein is CASGLEGVGELFF. The CDR3, as DNA: TGTGCTAGTGGTTTAGAAGGGGTCGGGGAGCTGTTTTTT. The full variable domain, with the rest looked up from reference TRBV12-5 and TRBJ2-2, is DARVTQTPRHKVTEMGQEVTMRCQPILGHNTVFWYRQTMMQGLELLAYFRNRAPLDDSGMPKDRFSAEMPDATLATLKIQPSEPRDSAVYFCASGLEGVGELFFGEGSRLTVL.

The chain is built from TRBV19 and TRBJ1-2, with 10 bases identical to TRBD1. The CDR3 covers 15 residues. The V segment lost 6 bases and the J segment 8 bases; nucleotides outside the gene matches: 12. Germline lookup yields CDR1 LNHDA and CDR2 SQIVND (reference sequence). The CDR3 DNA follows: TGTGCCAGTAGCGTCCCTACGACAGGGGGCGAGGGCTACACCTTC. This encodes CASSVPTTGGEGYTF.

The chain combines TRBV11-2 with TRBJ2-2, with D possibly being TRBD2 (6 bases). Germline assignment: CDR1 SGHAT and CDR2 FQNNGV. Trimming took off 4 bases at V and 6 bases at J, with 15 bases between the two ends. There are 15 residues in the CDR3. In DNA form, the CDR3 reads TGTGCCAGCAGCTCGACTAGAGCTAGAGCCGGGGAGCTGTTTTTT. It encodes CASSSTRARAGELFF.

As DNA, the CDR3 is TGTGCCAGCAGCCCCCGGGACAGGGGCACAGATACGCAGTATTTT. Encoded protein: CASSPRDRGTDTQYF. The genes are TRBV7-2 and TRBJ2-3, with TRBD1 matching over 9 bases. Germline V gives CDR1 SGHTA, CDR2 FQGNSA. This CDR3 comprises 15 residues. J lost 1 base, V lost 5 bases, and 4 bases had no gene match.

The chain has TRBV2 and TRBJ1-2; possibly TRBD1 for D (5 bases). Germline V CDR1 and CDR2: SNHLY, FYNNEI. With 3 bases removed from V and 5 bases from J, the gap between germline ends came to 7 bases. CDR3 length equals 12 residues. The CDR3 bases are TGTGCCAGCAGTGAGACAGCGTATGGCTACACCTTC. Residues: CASSETAYGYTF.

The rearrangement joins TRBV5-1 to TRBJ1-2; weak D call: TRBD1 (5 bases). The ends were cut back, 2 bases at V and 6 bases at J, with 14 bases in the middle. This CDR3 region has 14 residues. The germline V gene has CDR1 SGHRS and CDR2 YFSETQ. This CDR3 reads CASSFGAYGDGYTF. The CDR3 coding sequence is TGCGCCAGCAGCTTTGGGGCTTATGGGGATGGCTACACCTTC.

The V call is TRBV30, the J call TRBJ1-6; the match to TRBD1 covers 8 bases. The CDR3 spans 15 residues. The germline V gene has CDR1 GTSNPN and CDR2 SVGIG (reference sequence). With 2 bases clipped from V and 8 bases from J, the junction kept 8 bases outside the gene matches. The CDR3 protein is CAWSLTDRGDSPLHF. CDR3 nucleotide sequence: TGTGCCTGGAGTCTGACCGACAGGGGAGATTCACCCCTCCACTTT.

The chain has TRBV2 and TRBJ1-1, with a possible D match to TRBD1 (6 bases). This CDR3 comprises 15 residues. Germline V lookup: CDR1 SNHLY, CDR2 FYNNEI. Trimming took 6 bases from V and 0 from J, leaving 14 bases between them. The CDR3 loop is CASRGGSGMNTEAFF. In DNA form, the CDR3 reads TGTGCCAGCAGAGGGGGTTCCGGTATGAACACTGAAGCTTTCTTT. The full variable domain, completed using reference TRBV2 and TRBJ1-1, is EPEVTQTPSHQVTQMGQEVILRCVPISNHLYFYWYRQILGQKVEFLVSFYNNEISEKSEIFDDQFSVERPDGSNFTLKIRSTKLEDSAMYFCASRGGSGMNTEAFFGQGTRLTVV.

This clone was counted once. V is TRBV5-1 and J is TRBJ2-3, with 11 bases matching TRBD2. Germline V gene data show CDR1 as SGHRS and CDR2 as YFSETQ. V lost 0 bases and J lost 5; bases outside the gene matches: 5. The CDR3 is made up of 16 amino acids. The CDR3 bases are TGCGCCAGCAGCTTGGTAGTAGCGGGGGGGCGAGATACGCAGTATTTT. The encoded protein is CASSLVVAGGRDTQYF.

The chain carries TRBV5-1 and TRBJ1-1; no reliable D call. Per germline, CDR1 SGHRS and CDR2 YFSETQ. The CDR3 is made up of 15 amino acids. V gave up 0 bases and J gave up 1 base, with 10 bases separating them. Here the CDR3 reads CASSLELAGNTEAFF. The CDR3, as DNA: TGCGCCAGCAGCTTGGAATTGGCGGGGAACACTGAAGCTTTCTTT. Full variable domain (rest looked up from reference TRBV5-1 and TRBJ1-1): KAGVTQTPRYLIKTRGQQVTLSCSPISGHRSVSWYQQTPGQGLQFLFEYFSETQRNKGNFPGRFSGRQFSNSRSEMNVSTLELGDSALYLCASSLELAGNTEAFFGQGTRLTVV.

The genes are TRBV4-1 and TRBJ2-7; 7 bases fit TRBD1. The CDR3 extends over 16 amino acids. In germline, CDR1 is MGHRA, CDR2 YSYEKL. V was clipped by 0 bases and J by 0 bases; unmatched bases: 5. The CDR3 is CASSQELQGPSYEQYF. The CDR3 DNA sequence: TGCGCCAGCAGCCAAGAATTACAGGGGCCCTCCTACGAGCAGTACTTC.

This clone has more than one count but fewer than ten. The chain links TRBV9 to TRBJ2-7, with TRBD2 identical over 13 bases. The CDR3 length is 17 residues. The germline CDR1 and CDR2 sequences are SGDLS and YYNGEE. V lost 4 bases, J lost 5 bases, and 12 bases stayed unmatched. CDR3 coding DNA: TGTGCCAGCAGCACAAGCGCAGGGACTAGCGGGGCAAACGAGCAGTACTTC. Its translation is CASSTSAGTSGANEQYF.

V usage is TRBV3-1 (or the pseudogene TRBV3-2) and J usage is TRBJ2-4, with D possibly TRBD1 on 6 matching bases. Trimming removed 4 bases from V and 3 bases from J, with 13 bases in between. CDR3 length: 15 amino acids. Germline values: CDR1 LGHDT, CDR2 YNNKEL (reference sequence). DNA of the CDR3: TGTGCCAGCAGCCGGGCAGGGGTTGACAAAAACATTCAGTACTTC. Encoded protein: CASSRAGVDKNIQYF.

This chain connects TRBV18 to TRBJ1-1; D remains ambiguous. The CDR3 length is 17 residues. Trimming stripped 1 base from V and 6 bases from J, with 21 bases between. Looked up from germline, CDR1 is KGHSH and CDR2 is LQKENI. CDR3 DNA sequence: TGTGCCAGCTCACCACGATCCTCCGGTGCGCGGGCCGCTGAAGCTTTCTTT. Translated, it gives CASSPRSSGARAAEAFF.

V gene TRBV24-1 combines with J gene TRBJ2-3, with 7 bases aligning to TRBD1. V lost 3 bases to trimming and J lost 1 base; unmatched junction nucleotides: 0. In germline, CDR1 is KGHDR, CDR2 SFDVKD. The CDR3 has 14 amino acids. The CDR3 region has the DNA TGTGCCACCAGTGATACAGGGGGCACAGATACGCAGTATTTT. It translates to CATSDTGGTDTQYF.

Points on this clone: Germline is not matched at one junction end, which may reflect a read error. This chain connects TRBV9 to TRBJ1-1; TRBD1 might be the D (5 bases). The CDR3 runs to 14 residues. Germline loops: CDR1 SGDLS, CDR2 YYNGEE. CDR3 amino acids: CASSVGGDPTETFF. CDR3 sequence (DNA): TGTGCCAGCAGCGTAGGGGGGGACCCCACTGAAACTTTCTTT.

This sequence joins TRBV30 and TRBJ1-4, with 7 bases matching TRBD1. The CDR3 consists of 14 residues. V lost 0 bases to trimming and J lost 10 bases; unmatched junction nucleotides: 8. CDR1 and CDR2 (germline): GTSNPN, SVGIG (reference sequence). CDR3: CAWSVTGAQGKLFF. CDR3 coding DNA: TGTGCCTGGAGTGTAACAGGGGCTCAGGGAAAACTGTTTTTT.

V gene TRBV5-1 combines with J gene TRBJ1-1; 7 positions agree with TRBD1. Germline V lookup: CDR1 SGHRS, CDR2 YFSETQ. With 4 bases clipped from V and 1 base from J, the junction kept 7 bases outside the gene matches. The CDR3 loop spans 15 amino acids. The CDR3 reads CASSSRQGRNTEAFF. CDR3 DNA sequence: TGCGCCAGCAGCAGTCGACAGGGACGGAACACTGAAGCTTTCTTT.

V usage is TRBV5-4 and J usage is TRBJ2-7; tentatively, D is TRBD1 (7 bases). With 4 bases removed from V and 3 bases from J, the gap between germline ends came to 17 bases. Germline assignment: CDR1 SGHNT and CDR2 YYREEE (reference sequence). There are 15 residues in the CDR3. The CDR3 nucleotides are TGTGCCAGCAGCCCGGGAGTGACAGGGAGCTACGAGCAGTACTTC. Its protein is CASSPGVTGSYEQYF.